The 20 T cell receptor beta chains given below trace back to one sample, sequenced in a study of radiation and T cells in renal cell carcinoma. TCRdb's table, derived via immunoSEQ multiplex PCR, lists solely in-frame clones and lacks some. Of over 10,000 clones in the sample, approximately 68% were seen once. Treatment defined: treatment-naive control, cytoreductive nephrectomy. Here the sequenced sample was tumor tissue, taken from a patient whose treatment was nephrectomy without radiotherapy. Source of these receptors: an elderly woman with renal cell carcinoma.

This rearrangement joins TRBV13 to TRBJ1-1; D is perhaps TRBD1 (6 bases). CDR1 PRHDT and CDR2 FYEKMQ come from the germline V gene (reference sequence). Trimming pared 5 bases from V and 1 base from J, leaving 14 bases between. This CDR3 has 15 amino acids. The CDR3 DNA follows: TGTGCCAGCAGCAGAGGCGGGGGGGCGAACACTGAAGCTTTCTTT. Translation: CASSRGGGANTEAFF.

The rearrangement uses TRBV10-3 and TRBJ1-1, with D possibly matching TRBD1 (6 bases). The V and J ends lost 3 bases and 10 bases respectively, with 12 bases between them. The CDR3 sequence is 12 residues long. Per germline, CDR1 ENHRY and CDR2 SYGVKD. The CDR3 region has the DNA TGTGCCATCAGTGAAGGGGGGTTGGGAGCTTTCTTT. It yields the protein CAISEGGLGAFF.

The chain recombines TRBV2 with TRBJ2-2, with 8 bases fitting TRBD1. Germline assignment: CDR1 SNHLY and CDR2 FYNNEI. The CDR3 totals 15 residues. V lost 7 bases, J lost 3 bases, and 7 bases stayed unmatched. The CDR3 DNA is TGTGCCAGCACCCAGGGGGCGGGCGACACCGGGGAGCTGTTTTTT. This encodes CASTQGAGDTGELFF.

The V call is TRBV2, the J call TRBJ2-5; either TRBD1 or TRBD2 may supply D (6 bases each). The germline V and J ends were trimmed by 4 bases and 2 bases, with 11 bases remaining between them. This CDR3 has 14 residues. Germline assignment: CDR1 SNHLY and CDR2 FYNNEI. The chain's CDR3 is CASSVRGPQETQYF. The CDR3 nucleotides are TGTGCCAGCAGTGTCCGGGGGCCTCAAGAGACCCAGTACTTC.

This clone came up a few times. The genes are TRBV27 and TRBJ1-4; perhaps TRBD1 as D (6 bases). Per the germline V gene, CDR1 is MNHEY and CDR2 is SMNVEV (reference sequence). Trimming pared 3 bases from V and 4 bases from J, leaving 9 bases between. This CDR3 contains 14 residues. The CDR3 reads CASSFQGINEKLFF. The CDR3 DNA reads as TGTGCCAGCAGTTTTCAGGGGATTAATGAAAAACTGTTTTTT.

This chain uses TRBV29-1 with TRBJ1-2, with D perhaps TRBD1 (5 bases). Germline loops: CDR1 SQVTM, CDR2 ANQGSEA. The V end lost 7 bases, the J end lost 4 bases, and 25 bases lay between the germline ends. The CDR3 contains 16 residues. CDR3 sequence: CSDHFAPGTAAYGYTF. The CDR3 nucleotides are TGCAGCGACCACTTTGCCCCCGGGACGGCCGCCTATGGCTACACCTTC. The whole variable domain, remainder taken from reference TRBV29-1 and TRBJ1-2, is SAVISQKPSRDICQRGTSLTIQCQVDSQVTMMFWYRQQPGQSLTLIATANQGSEATYESGFVIDKFPISRPNLTFSTLTVSNMSPEDSSIYLCSDHFAPGTAAYGYTFGSGTRLTVV.

DNA for the CDR3: TGTGCCAGCAGCTTCCGGCAGGGAGGGCGAGATACGCAGTATTTT. Translation: CASSFRQGGRDTQYF. V and J are TRBV5-4 and TRBJ2-3, with 7 bases aligning to TRBD2. J was trimmed by 5 bases and V by 2 bases; bases with no gene match: 8. Germline CDR1 and CDR2: SGHNT and YYREEE (reference sequence). The CDR3 spans 15 residues.

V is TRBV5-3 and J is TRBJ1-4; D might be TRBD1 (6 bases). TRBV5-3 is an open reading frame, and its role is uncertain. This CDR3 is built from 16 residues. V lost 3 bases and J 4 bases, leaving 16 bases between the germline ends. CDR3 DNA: TGTGCCAGAAGCTCGGTCCGGGACAAATATAATGAAAAACTGTTTTTT. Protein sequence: CARSSVRDKYNEKLFF.

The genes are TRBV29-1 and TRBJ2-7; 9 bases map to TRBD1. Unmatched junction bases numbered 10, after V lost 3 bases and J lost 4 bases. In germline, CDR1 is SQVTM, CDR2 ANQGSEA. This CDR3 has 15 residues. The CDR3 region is CSVELARGQGYEQYF. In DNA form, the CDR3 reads TGCAGCGTTGAGCTGGCGCGTGGACAGGGGTACGAGCAGTACTTC.

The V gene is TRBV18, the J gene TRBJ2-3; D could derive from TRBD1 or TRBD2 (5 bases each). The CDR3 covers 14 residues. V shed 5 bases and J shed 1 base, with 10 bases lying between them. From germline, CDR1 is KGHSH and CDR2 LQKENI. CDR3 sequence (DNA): TGTGCCAGCTCAAGGGACCGCCGCACAGATACGCAGTATTTT. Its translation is CASSRDRRTDTQYF. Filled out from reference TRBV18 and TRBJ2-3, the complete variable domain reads NAGVMQNPRHLVRRRGQEARLRCSPMKGHSHVYWYRQLPEEGLKFMVYLQKENIIDESGMPKERFSAEFPKEGPSILRIQQVVRGDSAAYFCASSRDRRTDTQYFGPGTRLTVL.

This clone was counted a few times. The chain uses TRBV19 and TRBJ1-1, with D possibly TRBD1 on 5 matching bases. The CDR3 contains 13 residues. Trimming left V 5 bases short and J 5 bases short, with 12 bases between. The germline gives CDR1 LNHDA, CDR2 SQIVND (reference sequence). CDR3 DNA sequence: TGTGCCAGTAGTTCAGGGTTTTTGACTGAAGCTTTCTTT. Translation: CASSSGFLTEAFF.

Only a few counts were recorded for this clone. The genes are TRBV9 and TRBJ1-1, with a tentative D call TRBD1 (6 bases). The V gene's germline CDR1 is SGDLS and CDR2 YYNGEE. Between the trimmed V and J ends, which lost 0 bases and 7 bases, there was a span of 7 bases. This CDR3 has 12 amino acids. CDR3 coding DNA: TGTGCCAGCAGCGTAGTAGGGGGTGAAGCTTTCTTT. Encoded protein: CASSVVGGEAFF.

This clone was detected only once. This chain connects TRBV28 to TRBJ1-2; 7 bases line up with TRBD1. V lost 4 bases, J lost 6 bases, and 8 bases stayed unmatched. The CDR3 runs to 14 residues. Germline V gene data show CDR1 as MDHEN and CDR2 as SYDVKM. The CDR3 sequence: CASSSPGQQDGYTF. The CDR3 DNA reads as TGTGCCAGCAGTTCGCCGGGACAGCAAGATGGCTACACCTTC.

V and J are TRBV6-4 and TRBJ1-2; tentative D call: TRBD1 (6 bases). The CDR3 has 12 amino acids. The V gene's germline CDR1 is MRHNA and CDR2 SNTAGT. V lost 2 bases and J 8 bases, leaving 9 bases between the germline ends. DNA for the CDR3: TGTGCCAGCAGTGACAGGGGGATCGGCTACACCTTC. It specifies CASSDRGIGYTF.

The CDR3 DNA follows: TGTGCCAGCAGCTTATTCGCCGGGGATACGCAGTATTTT. Its protein is CASSLFAGDTQYF. V gene TRBV7-2 combines with J gene TRBJ2-3, with D unclear. Trimming left V 2 bases short and J 6 bases short, with 9 bases between. CDR1 and CDR2 from the germline V gene are SGHTA and FQGNSA. This CDR3 has 13 residues.

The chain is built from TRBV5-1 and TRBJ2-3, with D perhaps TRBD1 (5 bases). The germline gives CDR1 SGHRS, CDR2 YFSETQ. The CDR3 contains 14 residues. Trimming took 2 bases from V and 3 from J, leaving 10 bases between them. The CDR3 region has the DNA TGCGCCAGCAGCTTTAAGGACACAACAGATACGCAGTATTTT. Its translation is CASSFKDTTDTQYF.

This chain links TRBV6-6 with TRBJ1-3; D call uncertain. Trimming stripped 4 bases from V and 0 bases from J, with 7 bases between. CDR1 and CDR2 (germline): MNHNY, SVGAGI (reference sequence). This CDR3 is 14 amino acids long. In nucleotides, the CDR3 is TGTGCCAGCAGTTTACTGGCCTCTGGAAACACCATATATTTT. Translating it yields CASSLLASGNTIYF.

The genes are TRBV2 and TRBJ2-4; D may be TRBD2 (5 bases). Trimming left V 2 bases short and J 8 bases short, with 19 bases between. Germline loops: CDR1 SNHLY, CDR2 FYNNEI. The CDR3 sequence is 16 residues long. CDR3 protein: CASSEPSLAVLHIQYF. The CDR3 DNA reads TGTGCCAGCAGTGAACCCTCCCTAGCCGTCCTCCACATTCAGTACTTC.

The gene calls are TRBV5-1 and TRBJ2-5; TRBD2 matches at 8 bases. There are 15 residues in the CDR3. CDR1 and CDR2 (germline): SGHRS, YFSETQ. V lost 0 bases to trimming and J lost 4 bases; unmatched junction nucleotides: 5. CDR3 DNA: TGCGCCAGCAGCTTGGTAGCGGGGAGCCCAGAGACCCAGTACTTC. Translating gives CASSLVAGSPETQYF.

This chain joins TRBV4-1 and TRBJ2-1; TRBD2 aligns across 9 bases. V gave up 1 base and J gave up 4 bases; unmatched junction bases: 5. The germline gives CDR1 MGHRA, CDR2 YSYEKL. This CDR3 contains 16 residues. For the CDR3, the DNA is TGCGCCAGCAGCCAAGCCCCTAGCGGGGCATACAATGAGCAGTTCTTC. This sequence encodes CASSQAPSGAYNEQFF.